This T cell receptor (beta chain) was identified during a study of persistence of HIV-infected CD4 T cells. The stimulus was lysate of CMV-infected fibroblasts, 9 to 10 ug/mL. CD40L/CD69 double-negative CD45RO-high memory CD4+ T cells were collected. Before stimulation, PBMCs underwent CD8+ T cell depletion. The CDR3 has 15 amino acids. V lost 2 bases and J lost 6, with 17 bases in between. CDR1 is MDHEN, CDR2 SYDVKM, per germline. The immunoSEQ assay was version 4, run in survey mode. Here immunoSEQ multiplex PCR was the method, and the copy in TCRdb shows in-frame clones only, minus some. The sample has 35,000 to 45,000 clones, roughly 80% seen once. For this clone: What it binds is not known.

The source is an adult man with HIV who was CMV-seropositive. This chain connects TRBV28 to TRBJ2-7, with D possibly matching TRBD1 (6 bases). The specimen comprised CD4+ T cells sorted from PBMCs after roughly 17-hour stimulation, sampled from a patient who received antiretroviral therapy. The CDR3 nucleotides are TGTGCCAGCAGTTTAGGGGACACCGTTCGGTGCGAGCAGTACTTC. Residues: CASSLGDTVRCEQYF. The variable domain in full, completed from reference TRBV28 and TRBJ2-7, reads DVKVTQSSRYLVKRTGEKVFLECVQDMDHENMFWYRQDPGLGLRLIYFSYDVKMKEKGDIPEGYSVSREKKERFSLILESASTNQTSMYLCASSLGDTVRCEQYFGPGTRLTVT.